This T cell receptor (beta chain) is drawn from a study of blood T cell repertoires in COVID-19. The table lists this clone with a count of one. Data came from immunoSEQ multiplex PCR; TCRdb stores just in-frame clones and leaves some out. The sample carries about 130,000 clones, 60% to 80% recorded once. The source is a man aged 80 or over with COVID-19, enrolled during active disease. Material for sequencing was peripheral blood.

The CDR3 DNA is TGTGCCAGCCTCCGGGGTAGCGGACCCACAGATACGCAGTATTTT. Its translation: CASLRGSGPTDTQYF. The V call is TRBV2, the J call TRBJ2-3; the D gene is possibly TRBD2 (6 bases). The CDR3 extends over 15 amino acids. Germline values: CDR1 SNHLY, CDR2 FYNNEI. V lost 8 bases and J lost 2, with 17 bases in between.